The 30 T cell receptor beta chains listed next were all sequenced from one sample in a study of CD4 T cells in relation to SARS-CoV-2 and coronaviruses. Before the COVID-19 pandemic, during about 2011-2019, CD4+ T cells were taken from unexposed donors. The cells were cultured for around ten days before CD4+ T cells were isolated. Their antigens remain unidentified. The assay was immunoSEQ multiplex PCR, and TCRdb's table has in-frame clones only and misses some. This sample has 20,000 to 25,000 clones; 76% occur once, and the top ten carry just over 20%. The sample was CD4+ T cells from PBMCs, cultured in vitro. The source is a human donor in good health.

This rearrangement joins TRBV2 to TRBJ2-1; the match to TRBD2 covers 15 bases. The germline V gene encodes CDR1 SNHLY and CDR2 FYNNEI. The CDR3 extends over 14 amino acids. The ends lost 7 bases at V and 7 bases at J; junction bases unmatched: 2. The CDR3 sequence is CASTGTSGGNEQFF. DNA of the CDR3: TGTGCCAGCACCGGGACTAGCGGGGGGAATGAGCAGTTCTTC.

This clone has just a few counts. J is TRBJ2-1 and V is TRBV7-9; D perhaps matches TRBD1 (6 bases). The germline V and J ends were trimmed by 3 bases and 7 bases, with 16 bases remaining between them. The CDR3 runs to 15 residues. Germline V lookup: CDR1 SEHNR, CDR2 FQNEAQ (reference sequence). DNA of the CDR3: TGTGCCAGCAGCTTTAAACAGGGAGATAAAAATGAGCAGTTCTTC. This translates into CASSFKQGDKNEQFF.

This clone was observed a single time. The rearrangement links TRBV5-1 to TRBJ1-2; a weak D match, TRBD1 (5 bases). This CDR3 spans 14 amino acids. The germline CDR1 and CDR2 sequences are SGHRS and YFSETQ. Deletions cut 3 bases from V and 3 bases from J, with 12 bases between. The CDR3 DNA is TGCGCCAGCAGCTCGGCAGGGAGCGACTATGGCTACACCTTC. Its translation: CASSSAGSDYGYTF.

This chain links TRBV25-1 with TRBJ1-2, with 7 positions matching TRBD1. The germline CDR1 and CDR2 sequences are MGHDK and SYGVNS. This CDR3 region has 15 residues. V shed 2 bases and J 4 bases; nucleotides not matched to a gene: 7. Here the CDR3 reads CASSEGNRGSYGYTF. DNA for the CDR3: TGTGCCAGCAGTGAAGGGAACAGGGGATCCTATGGCTACACCTTC.

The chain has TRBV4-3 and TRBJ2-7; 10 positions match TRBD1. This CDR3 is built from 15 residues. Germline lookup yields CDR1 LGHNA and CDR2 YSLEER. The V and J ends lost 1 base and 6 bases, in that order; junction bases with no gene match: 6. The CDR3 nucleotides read TGCGCCAGCAGCCAAGCCGGGACAGGGGATTTCGAGCAGTACTTC. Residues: CASSQAGTGDFEQYF.

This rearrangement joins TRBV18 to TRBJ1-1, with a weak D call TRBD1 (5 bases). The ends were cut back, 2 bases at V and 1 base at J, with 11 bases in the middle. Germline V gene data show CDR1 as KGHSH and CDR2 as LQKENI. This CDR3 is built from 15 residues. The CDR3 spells CASSPGDGWNTEAFF. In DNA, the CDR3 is TGTGCCAGCTCACCAGGGGACGGGTGGAACACTGAAGCTTTCTTT. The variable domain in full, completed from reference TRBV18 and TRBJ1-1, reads NAGVMQNPRHLVRRRGQEARLRCSPMKGHSHVYWYRQLPEEGLKFMVYLQKENIIDESGMPKERFSAEFPKEGPSILRIQQVVRGDSAAYFCASSPGDGWNTEAFFGQGTRLTVV.

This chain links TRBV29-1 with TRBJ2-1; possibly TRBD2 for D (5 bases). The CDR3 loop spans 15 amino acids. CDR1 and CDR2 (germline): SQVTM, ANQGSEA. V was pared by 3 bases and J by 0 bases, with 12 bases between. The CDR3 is CSVDEAAHSYNEQFF. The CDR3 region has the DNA TGCAGCGTTGATGAAGCGGCCCACTCCTACAATGAGCAGTTCTTC.

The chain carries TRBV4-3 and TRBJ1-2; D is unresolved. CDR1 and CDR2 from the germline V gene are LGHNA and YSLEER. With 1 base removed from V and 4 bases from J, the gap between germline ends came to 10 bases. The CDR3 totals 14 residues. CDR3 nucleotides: TGCGCCAGCAGCCAAGCTCCTTACACCTATGGCTACACCTTC. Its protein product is CASSQAPYTYGYTF.

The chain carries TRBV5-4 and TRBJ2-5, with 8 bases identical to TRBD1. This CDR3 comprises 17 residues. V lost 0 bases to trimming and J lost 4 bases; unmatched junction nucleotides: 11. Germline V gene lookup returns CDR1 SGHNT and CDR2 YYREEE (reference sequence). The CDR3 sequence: CASSLGGVGRGRETQYF. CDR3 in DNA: TGTGCCAGCAGCTTGGGAGGGGTCGGCAGGGGGCGAGAGACCCAGTACTTC.

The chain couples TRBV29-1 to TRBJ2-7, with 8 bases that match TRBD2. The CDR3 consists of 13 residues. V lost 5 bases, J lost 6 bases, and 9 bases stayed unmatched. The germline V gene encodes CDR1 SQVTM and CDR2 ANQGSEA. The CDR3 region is CSVRGGRGSEQYF. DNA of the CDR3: TGCAGCGTTCGGGGGGGCAGGGGTTCCGAGCAGTACTTC.

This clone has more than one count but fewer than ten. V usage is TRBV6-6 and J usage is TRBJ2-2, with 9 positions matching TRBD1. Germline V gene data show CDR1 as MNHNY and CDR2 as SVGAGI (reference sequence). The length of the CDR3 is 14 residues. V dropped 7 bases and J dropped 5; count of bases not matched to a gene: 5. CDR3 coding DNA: TGTGCCAGCACGAGGACAGGGGTTACCGGGGAGCTGTTTTTT. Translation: CASTRTGVTGELFF.

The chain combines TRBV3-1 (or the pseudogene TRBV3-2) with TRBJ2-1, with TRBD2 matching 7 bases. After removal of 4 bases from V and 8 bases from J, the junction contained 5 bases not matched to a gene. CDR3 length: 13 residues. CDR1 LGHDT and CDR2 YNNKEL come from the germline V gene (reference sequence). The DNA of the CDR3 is TGTGCCAGCAGCCCCCTGGGGGGGGATGAGCAGTTCTTC. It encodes CASSPLGGDEQFF.

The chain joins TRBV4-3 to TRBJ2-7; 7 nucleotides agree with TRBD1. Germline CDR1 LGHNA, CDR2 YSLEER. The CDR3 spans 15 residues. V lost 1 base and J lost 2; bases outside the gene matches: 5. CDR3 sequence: CASSQGRTGAYEQYF. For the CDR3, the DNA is TGCGCCAGCAGCCAAGGGAGGACAGGCGCCTACGAGCAGTACTTC.

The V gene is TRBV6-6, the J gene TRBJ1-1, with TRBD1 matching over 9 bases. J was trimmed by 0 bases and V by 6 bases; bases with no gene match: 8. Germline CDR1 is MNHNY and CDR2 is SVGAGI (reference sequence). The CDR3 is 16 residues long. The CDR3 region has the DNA TGTGCCAGCAGCTCGGACAGGGGAATCATGAACACTGAAGCTTTCTTT. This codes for CASSSDRGIMNTEAFF.

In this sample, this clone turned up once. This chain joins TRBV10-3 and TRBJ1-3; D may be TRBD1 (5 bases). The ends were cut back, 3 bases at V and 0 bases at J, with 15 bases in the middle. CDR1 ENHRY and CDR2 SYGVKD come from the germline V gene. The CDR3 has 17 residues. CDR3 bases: TGTGCCATCAGTGACGGTCTTGGGGGGACCTCTGGAAACACCATATATTTT. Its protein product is CAISDGLGGTSGNTIYF.

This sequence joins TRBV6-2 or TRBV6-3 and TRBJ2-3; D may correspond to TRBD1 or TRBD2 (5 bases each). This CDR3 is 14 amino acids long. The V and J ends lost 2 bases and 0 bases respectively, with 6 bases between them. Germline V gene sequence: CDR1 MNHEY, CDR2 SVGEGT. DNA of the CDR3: TGTGCCAGCAGTTACGGGGACAGCACAGATACGCAGTATTTT. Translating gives CASSYGDSTDTQYF.

The DNA for the CDR3 is TGTGCCATCAGGGAGCGGGGAGGAGCCGCCGGGGAGCTGTTTTTT. Translation gives CAIRERGGAAGELFF. The genes are TRBV10-3 and TRBJ2-2, with 7 positions matching TRBD2. Per germline, CDR1 ENHRY and CDR2 SYGVKD. The CDR3 covers 15 residues. Trimming at V came to 6 bases and at J to 6 bases, leaving 10 bases not matched to a gene.

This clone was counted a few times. The CDR3 protein is CASSSGLAGVVAKNIQYF. DNA for the CDR3: TGTGCCAGCAGTTCGGGACTAGCGGGAGTTGTGGCCAAAAACATTCAGTACTTC. This rearrangement joins TRBV28 to TRBJ2-4; 14 nucleotides line up with TRBD2. Unmatched junction bases numbered 6, after V lost 4 bases and J lost 1 base. CDR1 is MDHEN and CDR2 is SYDVKM in the germline V gene. The CDR3 spans 18 residues.

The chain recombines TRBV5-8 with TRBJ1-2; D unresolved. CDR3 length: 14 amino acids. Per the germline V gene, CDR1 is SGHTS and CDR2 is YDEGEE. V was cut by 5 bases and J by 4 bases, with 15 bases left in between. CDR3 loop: CASSFDTGFYGYTF. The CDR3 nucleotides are TGTGCCAGCAGTTTCGACACGGGTTTCTATGGCTACACCTTC.

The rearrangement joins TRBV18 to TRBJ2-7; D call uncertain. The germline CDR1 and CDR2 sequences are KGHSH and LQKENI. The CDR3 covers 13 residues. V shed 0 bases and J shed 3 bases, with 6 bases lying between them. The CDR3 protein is CASSPPENYEQYF. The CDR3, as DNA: TGTGCCAGCTCACCACCGGAAAACTACGAGCAGTACTTC.

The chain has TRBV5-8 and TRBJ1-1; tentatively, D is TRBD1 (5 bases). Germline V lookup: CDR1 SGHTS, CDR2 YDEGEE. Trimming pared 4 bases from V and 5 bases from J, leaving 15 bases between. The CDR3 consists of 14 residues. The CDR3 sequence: CASSPQWGTTEAFF. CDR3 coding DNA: TGTGCCAGCAGCCCTCAATGGGGGACGACTGAAGCTTTCTTT.

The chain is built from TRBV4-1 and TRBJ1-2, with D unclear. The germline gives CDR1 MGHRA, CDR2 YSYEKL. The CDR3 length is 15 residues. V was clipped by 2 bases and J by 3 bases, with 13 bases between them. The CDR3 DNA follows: TGCGCCAGCAGCCAACCAACCGGGAAACACTATGGCTACACCTTC. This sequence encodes CASSQPTGKHYGYTF.

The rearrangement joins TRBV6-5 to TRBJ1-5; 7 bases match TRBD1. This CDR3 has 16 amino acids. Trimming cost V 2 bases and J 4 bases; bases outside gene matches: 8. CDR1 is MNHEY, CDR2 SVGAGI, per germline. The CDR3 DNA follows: TGTGCCAGCAGTTACCCAGGGGGGGGGACGAATCAGCCCCAGCATTTT. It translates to CASSYPGGGTNQPQHF.

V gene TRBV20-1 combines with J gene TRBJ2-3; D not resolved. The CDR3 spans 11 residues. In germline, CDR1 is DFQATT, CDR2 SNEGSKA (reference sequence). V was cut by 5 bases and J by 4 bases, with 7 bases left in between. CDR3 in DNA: TGCAGTGCTGGTCCGGCAGATACGCAGTATTTT. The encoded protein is CSAGPADTQYF.

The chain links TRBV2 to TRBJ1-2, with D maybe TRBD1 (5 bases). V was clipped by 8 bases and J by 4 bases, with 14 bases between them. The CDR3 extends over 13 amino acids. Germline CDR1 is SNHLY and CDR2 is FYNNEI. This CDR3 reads CASVRGGSYGYTF. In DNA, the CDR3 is TGTGCCAGCGTCCGGGGGGGGTCCTATGGCTACACCTTC. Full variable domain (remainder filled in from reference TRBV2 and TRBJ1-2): EPEVTQTPSHQVTQMGQEVILRCVPISNHLYFYWYRQILGQKVEFLVSFYNNEISEKSEIFDDQFSVERPDGSNFTLKIRSTKLEDSAMYFCASVRGGSYGYTFGSGTRLTVV.

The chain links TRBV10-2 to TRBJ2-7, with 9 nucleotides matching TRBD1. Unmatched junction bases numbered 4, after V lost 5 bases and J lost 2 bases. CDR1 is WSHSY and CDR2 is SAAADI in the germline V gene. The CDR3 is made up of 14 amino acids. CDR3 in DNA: TGCGCCAGCAGTAGACGACAGGGGGCCTACGAGCAGTACTTC. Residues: CASSRRQGAYEQYF.

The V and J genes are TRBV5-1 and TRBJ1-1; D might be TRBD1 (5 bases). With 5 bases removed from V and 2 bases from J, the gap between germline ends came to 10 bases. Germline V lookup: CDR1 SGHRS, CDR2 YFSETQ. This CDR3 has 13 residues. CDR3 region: CASSSGVNTEAFF. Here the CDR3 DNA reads TGCGCCAGCAGTTCGGGGGTTAACACTGAAGCTTTCTTT.

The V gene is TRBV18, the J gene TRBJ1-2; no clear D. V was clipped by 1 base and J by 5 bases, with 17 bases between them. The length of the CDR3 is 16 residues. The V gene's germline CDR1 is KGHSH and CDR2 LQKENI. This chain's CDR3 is CASSPRREGPEYGYTF. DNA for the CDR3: TGTGCCAGCTCACCACGAAGGGAGGGTCCTGAATATGGCTACACCTTC.

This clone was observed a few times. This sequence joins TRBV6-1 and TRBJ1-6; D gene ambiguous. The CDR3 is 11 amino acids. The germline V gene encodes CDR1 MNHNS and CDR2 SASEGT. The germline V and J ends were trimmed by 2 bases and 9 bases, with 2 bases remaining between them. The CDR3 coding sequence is TGTGCCAGCAGTGAACTTTCACCCCTCCACTTT. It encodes CASSELSPLHF.

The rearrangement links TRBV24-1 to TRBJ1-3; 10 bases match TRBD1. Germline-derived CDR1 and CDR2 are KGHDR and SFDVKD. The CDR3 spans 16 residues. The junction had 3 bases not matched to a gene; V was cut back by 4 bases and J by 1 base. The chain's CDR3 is CATSEDRGLSGNTIYF. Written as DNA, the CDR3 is TGTGCCACCAGTGAGGACAGGGGGTTGTCTGGAAACACCATATATTTT.